Below are 2 T cell receptor beta chains sequenced from a single sample in a study of T cells after yellow fever vaccination. Each CDR3 protein is one row after TCRdb ran MiXCR on the 5' RACE reads. This table has about 310,000 distinct CDR3 sequences, less than 4.5% appearing once. Material: PBMCs, obtained on the day of the yellow fever booster vaccination. These receptors were obtained from a man aged 18 to 29 who received the YFV17D yellow fever vaccine.

V gene TRBV3-1 combines with J gene TRBJ2-7, with D maybe TRBD2 (7 bases). The germline V and J ends were trimmed by 4 bases and 2 bases, with 15 bases remaining between them. Germline assignment: CDR1 LGHDT and CDR2 YNNKEL (reference sequence). The CDR3 loop spans 15 amino acids. CDR3 protein: CASSPPGAGAYEQYF. The CDR3 DNA reads TGTGCCAGCAGCCCCCCGGGGGCGGGGGCCTACGAGCAGTACTTC.

This clonotype was picked up many times. The rearrangement uses TRBV12-3 or TRBV12-4 and TRBJ2-7, with 7 positions matching TRBD2. V lost 4 bases and J lost 0; bases outside the gene matches: 9. The CDR3 spans 16 residues. The CDR3 DNA follows: TGTGCCAGCAGTTCCTGGGGGGGTGGGAGCTCCTACGAGCAGTACTTC. Translating gives CASSSWGGGSSYEQYF.